One and the same sample provided the 20 T cell receptor beta chains below, sequenced in a study of blood T cell repertoires in COVID-19. Assay: immunoSEQ multiplex PCR; the TCRdb copy retains only in-frame clones and omits some. The table lists tens of thousands of clones, less than 90% of them singletons. Source material: peripheral blood. The origin of the receptors is an older woman with acute or convalescent COVID-19.

This clone occurred once. CDR3 amino acids: CASSEHYSEDTQYF. CDR3 in DNA: TGTGCCAGCAGTGAACACTACTCAGAAGATACGCAGTATTTT. The V call is TRBV6-1, the J call TRBJ2-3; D gene unclear. CDR3 size: 14 residues. V shed 2 bases and J shed 5 bases, with 11 bases lying between them. CDR1 and CDR2 from the germline V gene are MNHNS and SASEGT.

The V and J genes are TRBV5-1 and TRBJ2-7; the D gene is possibly TRBD1 (6 bases). The germline CDR1 and CDR2 sequences are SGHRS and YFSETQ. This CDR3 has 14 residues. Trimming removed 0 bases at V and 4 bases at J, with 11 bases between. The CDR3 protein is CASSLETGPYEQYF. The CDR3 DNA follows: TGCGCCAGCAGCTTGGAGACAGGACCATACGAGCAGTACTTC. Full variable domain (remainder filled in from reference TRBV5-1 and TRBJ2-7): KAGVTQTPRYLIKTRGQQVTLSCSPISGHRSVSWYQQTPGQGLQFLFEYFSETQRNKGNFPGRFSGRQFSNSRSEMNVSTLELGDSALYLCASSLETGPYEQYFGPGTRLTVT.

The chain combines TRBV7-8 with TRBJ2-2; D may be TRBD1 (6 bases). V was pared by 1 base and J by 0 bases, with 12 bases between. CDR1 and CDR2 (germline): SGHVS, FQNEAQ. This CDR3 comprises 17 residues. CDR3 sequence reads: CASSLVGQTSNTGELFF. CDR3 nucleotides: TGTGCCAGCAGCTTAGTAGGACAGACATCGAACACCGGGGAGCTGTTTTTT.

The chain combines TRBV6-5 with TRBJ2-7, with a tentative D call TRBD1 (6 bases). The CDR3 covers 16 residues. V lost 2 bases and J lost 2, with 16 bases in between. Germline V lookup: CDR1 MNHEY, CDR2 SVGAGI. CDR3 coding DNA: TGTGCCAGCAGTTACGCCACAGGGTCTGGTACCTACGAGCAGTACTTC. Translation: CASSYATGSGTYEQYF.

The chain combines TRBV5-1 with TRBJ2-1; a weak D match, TRBD1 (7 bases). The V gene lost 1 base and the J gene lost 16 bases, with 18 bases spanning the gap. Germline V gene sequence: CDR1 SGHRS, CDR2 YFSETQ. This CDR3 contains 13 residues. Written as DNA, the CDR3 is TGCGCCAGCAGCTTGTCAACAGGCGGGACAGAATTCTTC. This encodes CASSLSTGGTEFF.

The chain carries TRBV13 and TRBJ1-2; 7 bases map to TRBD1. The CDR3 consists of 15 residues. Germline V CDR1 and CDR2: PRHDT, FYEKMQ (reference sequence). V trimming: 5 bases; J trimming: 1 base; junction bases outside the gene matches: 7. In DNA form, the CDR3 reads TGTGCCAGCAGCGAAGGACAGGCTTTTAACTATGGCTACACCTTC. This codes for CASSEGQAFNYGYTF. Using reference TRBV13 and TRBJ1-2 for the parts outside the CDR3, the full variable domain is AAGVIQSPRHLIKEKRETATLKCYPIPRHDTVYWYQQGPGQDPQFLISFYEKMQSDKGSIPDRFSAQQFSDYHSELNMSSLELGDSALYFCASSEGQAFNYGYTFGSGTRLTVV.

V usage is TRBV6-2 or TRBV6-3 and J usage is TRBJ2-7, with 11 nucleotides matching TRBD2. The V and J ends lost 2 bases and 3 bases, in that order; junction bases with no gene match: 3. The CDR3 has 15 amino acids. Germline V gene sequence: CDR1 MNHEY, CDR2 SVGEGT. CDR3 sequence: CASSYPGTSGYEQYF. The CDR3 DNA reads TGTGCCAGCAGTTACCCCGGGACTAGCGGCTACGAGCAGTACTTC.

The gene calls are TRBV6-5 and TRBJ1-1; D not certain. Germline V gene data show CDR1 as MNHEY and CDR2 as SVGAGI. Trimming cost V 8 bases and J 8 bases, with 18 bases left between them. There are 13 residues in the CDR3. CDR3 sequence reads: CASFESAGLEAFF. CDR3 in DNA: TGTGCCAGCTTCGAAAGCGCGGGTTTGGAAGCTTTCTTT.

This chain connects TRBV7-3 to TRBJ2-5; 10 positions match TRBD2. The junction had 10 bases not matched to a gene; V was cut back by 5 bases and J by 4 bases. Germline CDR1 reads SGHTA; CDR2 reads FQGTGA. The CDR3 totals 16 residues. This chain's CDR3 is CASSPGAGGPVETQYF. CDR3 DNA: TGTGCCAGCAGCCCTGGAGCGGGGGGGCCGGTAGAGACCCAGTACTTC.

The CDR3 nucleotides read TGTGCCAGCAGGAGTTATGGGACAGGGGCCAACGTCCTGACTTTC. Protein: CASRSYGTGANVLTF. This chain connects TRBV2 to TRBJ2-6, with D perhaps matching TRBD1 (6 bases). Germline lookup yields CDR1 SNHLY and CDR2 FYNNEI. V was clipped by 6 bases and J by 4 bases, with 13 bases between them. The CDR3 loop spans 15 amino acids.

This chain connects TRBV9 to TRBJ2-4; 9 nucleotides line up with TRBD2. With V trimmed by 3 bases and J by 2 bases, 9 bases remained unmatched. Germline V gene lookup returns CDR1 SGDLS and CDR2 YYNGEE. The CDR3 consists of 17 residues. Here the CDR3 reads CASSADSGLASKNIQYF. The CDR3 bases are TGTGCCAGCAGCGCCGATTCGGGACTAGCTTCCAAAAACATTCAGTACTTC.

This clone has just a few counts. This chain uses TRBV7-3 with TRBJ2-2; the match to TRBD2 covers 8 bases. The junction had 6 bases not matched to a gene; V was cut back by 2 bases and J by 4 bases. This CDR3 spans 16 amino acids. Germline assignment: CDR1 SGHTA and CDR2 FQGTGA. CDR3 sequence (DNA): TGTGCCAGCAGCTTATACTCTCTAGCGGGCACCGGGGAGCTGTTTTTT. This encodes CASSLYSLAGTGELFF.

J is TRBJ1-2 and V is TRBV5-6; 9 bases are a match to TRBD1. The CDR3 is 14 amino acids. Unmatched junction bases numbered 7, after V lost 4 bases and J lost 6 bases. Germline V gene lookup returns CDR1 SGHDT and CDR2 YYEEEE. This CDR3 reads CASSPPQGADGYTF. CDR3 nucleotide sequence: TGTGCCAGCAGCCCTCCACAGGGGGCAGATGGCTACACCTTC.

This chain uses TRBV5-6 with TRBJ1-6; TRBD1 matches at 8 bases. Germline assignment: CDR1 SGHDT and CDR2 YYEEEE. The ends lost 4 bases at V and 0 bases at J; junction bases unmatched: 6. CDR3 length equals 17 residues. CDR3 in DNA: TGTGCCAGCAGCCTTGGACAGGGTCACTCCTATAATTCACCCCTCCACTTT. It specifies CASSLGQGHSYNSPLHF.

V usage is TRBV7-2 and J usage is TRBJ1-2, with a possible D match to TRBD1 (6 bases). This CDR3 has 13 residues. The V end lost 2 bases, the J end lost 8 bases, and 12 bases lay between the germline ends. CDR1 and CDR2 from the germline V gene are SGHTA and FQGNSA. CDR3 coding DNA: TGTGCCAGCAGCTTACCTGCGGACAGAGGCTACACCTTC. This codes for CASSLPADRGYTF. Variable domain in full (rest from reference TRBV7-2 and TRBJ1-2): GAGVSQSPSNKVTEKGKDVELRCDPISGHTALYWYRQSLGQGLEFLIYFQGNSAPDKSGLPSDRFSAERTGGSVSTLTIQRTQQEDSAVYLCASSLPADRGYTFGSGTRLTVV.

The chain links TRBV5-5 to TRBJ2-3, with 10 bases aligning to TRBD1. With 4 bases clipped from V and 8 bases from J, the junction kept 4 bases outside the gene matches. CDR1 and CDR2 from the germline V gene are SGHKS and YYEKEE (reference sequence). The CDR3 extends over 13 amino acids. The CDR3 here is CASSAGQGGTQYF. Here the CDR3 DNA reads TGTGCCAGCAGCGCCGGACAGGGGGGTACGCAGTATTTT.

Concerning this clone itself: As the CDR3 is not closed by the conserved phenylalanine or tryptophan, this likely results from a read error. Because the CDR3's place on the DNA is in doubt, the DNA is left out and the CDR3 is given as listed by TCRdb. J is TRBJ1-1 and V is TRBV28; the table's D call, TRBD1, was not checked against the DNA. The CDR3 has 15 amino acids, counting both end residues. The germline CDR1 and CDR2 sequences are MDHEN and SYDVKM. CDR3 region: CASSLSQGPSERLLI.

This chain links TRBV9 with TRBJ1-2; tentatively, D is TRBD1 (5 bases). V was pared by 3 bases and J by 4 bases, with 19 bases between. Germline V gene sequence: CDR1 SGDLS, CDR2 YYNGEE. This CDR3 has 16 amino acids. CDR3 loop: CASSGGGTPGGYGYTF. DNA for the CDR3: TGTGCCAGCAGCGGTGGAGGGACCCCGGGGGGCTATGGCTACACCTTC.

The chain couples TRBV18 to TRBJ2-5; TRBD2 might be the D (5 bases). Germline CDR1 reads KGHSH; CDR2 reads LQKENI. Trimming cost V 2 bases and J 5 bases, with 12 bases left between them. CDR3 length: 14 residues. In DNA form, the CDR3 reads TGTGCCAGCTCACCAGGCCTAGCTCGGGAGACCCAGTACTTC. The encoded protein is CASSPGLARETQYF.

The rearrangement uses TRBV9 and TRBJ1-5; no clear D. Germline V gene sequence: CDR1 SGDLS, CDR2 YYNGEE. This CDR3 spans 16 amino acids. V was shortened by 2 bases and J by 3 bases, with 15 bases between the two germline ends. CDR3 coding DNA: TGTGCCAGCAGCGTTGATAGATCCCGCCCCAATCAGCCCCAGCATTTT. This gives the protein CASSVDRSRPNQPQHF.